One and the same sample provided the 2 T cell receptor beta chains below, sequenced in a study of blood T cell repertoires in COVID-19. The repertoire was sequenced with immunoSEQ multiplex PCR; TCRdb's copy has only in-frame clones and lacks some. This table has more than 200,000 clones, roughly nine tenths appearing once. Source material: PBMCs or T cells enriched from blood (not recorded which). The source of these receptors is a young man who had recovered from COVID-19.

In DNA, the CDR3 is TGTGCCAGCAGCTTAGCCCGAGTGAGCTCTGGAAACACCATATATTTT. Translation: CASSLARVSSGNTIYF. This chain connects TRBV7-6 to TRBJ1-3; D uncertain. V was pared by 0 bases and J by 0 bases, with 9 bases between. Germline loops: CDR1 SGHVS, CDR2 FNYEAQ. The CDR3 loop spans 16 amino acids.

The chain joins TRBV12-3 or TRBV12-4 to TRBJ2-7; D may be TRBD2 (5 bases). CDR3 length: 12 amino acids. Trimming removed 8 bases at V and 2 bases at J, with 10 bases between. The CDR3 reads CASGGLAYEQYF. The CDR3 DNA follows: TGTGCCAGCGGAGGACTGGCCTACGAGCAGTACTTC.